A single sample is the source of the 25 T cell receptor beta chains below, sequenced in a study of T cells in Graves' hyperthyroidism and ophthalmopathy. Amplification of TCR beta CDR3 regions was performed using RNA transcripts as template. Carried out on the TCR CDR3, a first-round RT-PCR used the HTBI primer set. TCRdb re-analysed the multiplex PCR reads in MiXCR, keeping a single row per CDR3 protein. The sample contains hundreds of thousands of distinct CDR3 sequences, about 38% of which appear only once. The sample taken for sequencing was blood. The receptors derive from a man aged 18 to 29 with Graves' hyperthyroidism.

This clonotype was picked up a small number of times. The V call is TRBV4-3, the J call TRBJ2-7; D is possibly TRBD1 or TRBD2 (6 bases each). V was pared by 2 bases and J by 5 bases, with 13 bases between. The CDR3 loop spans 14 amino acids. Germline V gene data show CDR1 as LGHNA and CDR2 as YSLEER. The CDR3 region has the DNA TGCGCCAGCAGCCAAAACGGGGGCCGAAACGAGCAGTACTTC. Protein: CASSQNGGRNEQYF.

This clonotype showed up many times. This sequence joins TRBV10-3 and TRBJ2-5, with D perhaps matching TRBD2 (6 bases). The CDR3 extends over 14 amino acids. V shed 3 bases and J shed 5 bases, with 13 bases lying between them. Per germline, CDR1 ENHRY and CDR2 SYGVKD. The CDR3 loop reads CAISDIAEGETQYF. CDR3 nucleotide sequence: TGTGCCATCAGTGACATAGCGGAAGGGGAGACCCAGTACTTC.

V gene TRBV7-9 combines with J gene TRBJ2-5; D is perhaps TRBD1 (6 bases). Germline loops: CDR1 SEHNR, CDR2 FQNEAQ (reference sequence). Trimming took off 5 bases at V and 2 bases at J, with 18 bases between the two ends. The CDR3 sequence is 16 residues long. The CDR3 DNA sequence: TGTGCCAGCAGCCCCATAGGGGGAGAGTCTCAAGAGACCCAGTACTTC. Translation gives CASSPIGGESQETQYF.

This clonotype was seen ten or more times. The chain carries TRBV2 and TRBJ1-6; maybe TRBD1 (5 bases). The CDR3 extends over 13 amino acids. Germline loops: CDR1 SNHLY, CDR2 FYNNEI. Deletions cut 4 bases from V and 8 bases from J, with 9 bases between. The CDR3 DNA follows: TGTGCCAGCAGTGGCGGAGGGGATTCACCCCTCCACTTT. This codes for CASSGGGDSPLHF.

The rearrangement joins TRBV9 to TRBJ1-4; 9 nucleotides line up with TRBD1. The CDR3 extends over 16 amino acids. V was pared by 5 bases and J by 5 bases, with 10 bases of the junction left unmatched. CDR1 SGDLS and CDR2 YYNGEE come from the germline V gene. The CDR3 here is CASSETAGTGNEKLFF. In DNA form, the CDR3 reads TGTGCCAGCAGTGAGACCGCCGGGACAGGGAATGAAAAACTGTTTTTT.

The rearrangement links TRBV12-3 or TRBV12-4 to TRBJ1-4; D remains unclear. The V end lost 6 bases, the J end lost 11 bases, and 19 bases lay between the germline ends. The CDR3 loop spans 14 amino acids. CDR3 nucleotides: TGTGCCAGCAGCCCCCGGTCAACATCCATCAAACTGTTTTTT. Its translation is CASSPRSTSIKLFF.

At least ten counts were recorded for this clonotype. This rearrangement joins TRBV10-3 to TRBJ2-5; D remains unclear. This CDR3 is built from 14 residues. The germline V and J ends were trimmed by 2 bases and 1 base, with 8 bases remaining between them. CDR1 and CDR2 (germline): ENHRY, SYGVKD. Here the CDR3 reads CAISEDNSQETQYF. CDR3 nucleotides: TGTGCCATCAGTGAGGATAATAGCCAAGAGACCCAGTACTTC.

This chain uses TRBV6-1 with TRBJ1-1, with unresolved D. Germline V gene sequence: CDR1 MNHNS, CDR2 SASEGT. This CDR3 comprises 16 residues. The V end was cut by 2 bases, the J end by 0 bases, with 13 bases between. The CDR3 DNA reads as TGTGCCAGCAGTGAATTGGGGTCAGGCTTGAACACTGAAGCTTTCTTT. It encodes CASSELGSGLNTEAFF.

The chain combines TRBV6-5 with TRBJ1-1; 7 bases align to TRBD1. Per the germline V gene, CDR1 is MNHEY and CDR2 is SVGAGI. The CDR3 has 15 residues. After removal of 6 bases from V and 2 bases from J, the junction contained 9 bases not matched to a gene. The CDR3: CASSVGQRLNTEAFF. For the CDR3, the DNA is TGTGCCAGCAGCGTGGGACAGAGACTAAACACTGAAGCTTTCTTT.

This clonotype was recorded many times. The chain is built from TRBV7-9 and TRBJ2-7; no clear D. The CDR3 runs 14 residues. CDR1 is SEHNR, CDR2 FQNEAQ, per germline (reference sequence). The ends were cut back, 8 bases at V and 3 bases at J, with 17 bases in the middle. This chain's CDR3 is CASVPTAKGYEQYF. CDR3 nucleotides: TGTGCCAGCGTCCCGACCGCCAAGGGCTACGAGCAGTACTTC. Supplemented by reference TRBV7-9 and TRBJ2-7, the full variable domain reads DTGVSQNPRHKITKRGQNVTFRCDPISEHNRLYWYRQTLGQGPEFLTYFQNEAQLEKSRLLSDRFSAERPKGSFSTLEIQRTEQGDSAMYLCASVPTAKGYEQYFGPGTRLTVT.

In its sample, this clonotype was seen a few times. The chain links TRBV5-1 to TRBJ1-1; 8 bases line up with TRBD1. CDR1 is SGHRS, CDR2 YFSETQ, per germline. V shed 2 bases, J shed 5 bases, and the junction held 11 bases outside the gene matches. CDR3 length: 16 amino acids. The CDR3 bases are TGCGCCAGCAGCTTTGGCCCTCAGGGGGCCGGAACTGAAGCTTTCTTT. The encoded protein is CASSFGPQGAGTEAFF.

The V gene is TRBV5-4, the J gene TRBJ2-5; TRBD1 might be the D (7 bases). Germline V lookup: CDR1 SGHNT, CDR2 YYREEE (reference sequence). The CDR3 consists of 15 residues. Trimming took off 7 bases at V and 4 bases at J, with 20 bases between the two ends. CDR3 sequence reads: CASGRGPGGGETQYF. CDR3 in DNA: TGTGCCAGCGGCCGGGGACCAGGGGGAGGAGAGACCCAGTACTTC.

The chain couples TRBV5-1 to TRBJ1-2; a possible D gene is TRBD1 (6 bases). CDR1 SGHRS and CDR2 YFSETQ come from the germline V gene. Trimming pared 4 bases from V and 2 bases from J, leaving 15 bases between. The CDR3 length is 15 residues. The CDR3 region has the DNA TGCGCCAGCAGCACTCTTGGGGGCATGAACTATGGCTACACCTTC. This codes for CASSTLGGMNYGYTF. The whole variable domain, remainder taken from reference TRBV5-1 and TRBJ1-2, is KAGVTQTPRYLIKTRGQQVTLSCSPISGHRSVSWYQQTPGQGLQFLFEYFSETQRNKGNFPGRFSGRQFSNSRSEMNVSTLELGDSALYLCASSTLGGMNYGYTFGSGTRLTVV.

V gene TRBV7-2 combines with J gene TRBJ2-2; 7 nucleotides agree with TRBD1. This CDR3 region has 16 residues. V was pared by 4 bases and J by 2 bases, with 7 bases of the junction left unmatched. Germline loops: CDR1 SGHTA, CDR2 FQGNSA. The CDR3 reads CASSSRDRYNTGELFF. The DNA of the CDR3 is TGTGCCAGCAGCTCCCGGGACAGATATAACACCGGGGAGCTGTTTTTT.

In this sample, this clonotype turned up many times. This chain connects TRBV7-8 to TRBJ2-7; 7 bases fit TRBD1. The CDR3 totals 15 residues. Germline trimming cut 2 bases from V and 0 bases from J; bases unmatched to any gene: 4. Germline V CDR1 and CDR2: SGHVS, FQNEAQ. In nucleotides, the CDR3 is TGTGCCAGCAGCTTACGAACAGGGGTCTCCTACGAGCAGTACTTC. It codes for CASSLRTGVSYEQYF.

This clonotype has more than one count but fewer than ten. The gene calls are TRBV7-8 and TRBJ2-5, with a tentative D call TRBD2 (6 bases). Per germline, CDR1 SGHVS and CDR2 FQNEAQ. The CDR3 consists of 14 residues. V lost 6 bases to trimming and J lost 1 base, with 12 bases between them. The CDR3 spells CASRSLAPQETQYF. In DNA form, the CDR3 reads TGTGCCAGCAGGTCACTAGCTCCCCAAGAGACCCAGTACTTC.

This clonotype was observed many times. The gene calls are TRBV29-1 and TRBJ2-7; 7 bases fit TRBD2. The CDR3 length is 13 residues. Germline V CDR1 and CDR2: SQVTM, ANQGSEA. V lost 2 bases, J lost 2 bases, and 3 bases stayed unmatched. The CDR3 DNA reads TGCAGCGTTGAACTAGCGGAGGCCTACGAGCAGTACTTC. Protein sequence: CSVELAEAYEQYF.

This clonotype was counted only a few times. The chain combines TRBV7-2 with TRBJ2-5; D may be TRBD1 (6 bases). In germline, CDR1 is SGHTA, CDR2 FQGNSA. The CDR3 totals 12 residues. Trimming cost V 3 bases and J 7 bases, with 9 bases left between them. The chain's CDR3 is CASSFLTGTQYF. The CDR3 bases are TGTGCCAGCAGCTTTCTGACAGGGACCCAGTACTTC. Drawing the rest from reference TRBV7-2 and TRBJ2-5, the complete variable domain is GAGVSQSPSNKVTEKGKDVELRCDPISGHTALYWYRQSLGQGLEFLIYFQGNSAPDKSGLPSDRFSAERTGGSVSTLTIQRTQQEDSAVYLCASSFLTGTQYFGPGTRLLVL.

This chain joins TRBV9 and TRBJ2-3; the D is unclear. Germline lookup yields CDR1 SGDLS and CDR2 YYNGEE. V lost 0 bases and J 3 bases, leaving 11 bases between the germline ends. The CDR3 has 15 residues. CDR3 coding DNA: TGTGCCAGCAGCGTAGAACTCCACCCAACAGATACGCAGTATTTT. Translating it yields CASSVELHPTDTQYF.

Concerning this clonotype: It may be a read error: a sequence one base away is much more abundant. The rearrangement links TRBV7-9 to TRBJ2-6; perhaps TRBD1 as D (5 bases). The germline V and J ends were trimmed by 5 bases and 2 bases, with 10 bases remaining between them. Germline CDR1 reads SEHNR; CDR2 reads FQNEAQ (reference sequence). The CDR3 covers 15 residues. CDR3 loop: CASSETEAGANVLTF. The CDR3 DNA sequence: TGTGCCAGCAGCGAGACAGAAGCTGGGGCCAACGTCCTGACTTTC. The whole variable domain, filled in from reference TRBV7-9 and TRBJ2-6, reads DTGVSQNPRHKITKRGQNVTFRCDPISEHNRLYWYRQTLGQGPEFLTYFQNEAQLEKSRLLSDRFSAERPKGSFSTLEIQRTEQGDSAMYLCASSETEAGANVLTFGAGSRLTVL.

This clonotype occurred many times. The V call is TRBV10-3, the J call TRBJ2-2; 9 bases fit TRBD2. CDR3 length equals 16 residues. Germline V gives CDR1 ENHRY, CDR2 SYGVKD. The junction had 4 bases not matched to a gene; V was cut back by 0 bases and J by 5 bases. In DNA form, the CDR3 reads TGTGCCATCAGTGAGTCGGCGGGGGGGCCGACCGGGGAGCTGTTTTTT. As protein: CAISESAGGPTGELFF.

With regard to this clonotype: A much larger clone differs by one base, so this may be a read error. V gene TRBV29-1 combines with J gene TRBJ2-5; D not certain. Germline CDR1 SQVTM, CDR2 ANQGSEA. CDR3 length: 12 residues. V was clipped by 3 bases and J by 3 bases, with 8 bases between them. The DNA for the CDR3 is TGCAGCGTTGATGGCAGTAAAGAGACCCAGTACTTC. Its translation is CSVDGSKETQYF.

This clonotype has only a few counts. This chain connects TRBV4-1 to TRBJ1-1; D ambiguous. Germline CDR1 and CDR2: MGHRA and YSYEKL. Trimming removed 0 bases from V and 6 bases from J, with 8 bases in between. The CDR3 is 13 amino acids. CDR3 sequence: CASSQEGWAEAFF. The CDR3 nucleotides read TGCGCCAGCAGCCAAGAAGGATGGGCTGAAGCTTTCTTT.

V and J are TRBV9 and TRBJ2-3, with D unclear. Per germline, CDR1 SGDLS and CDR2 YYNGEE. The CDR3 has 13 residues. V was shortened by 3 bases and J by 2 bases, with 7 bases between the two germline ends. CDR3 DNA: TGTGCCAGCAGCGAGGTACTCACAGATACGCAGTATTTT. Translation: CASSEVLTDTQYF. Full variable domain (missing parts from reference TRBV9 and TRBJ2-3): DSGVTQTPKHLITATGQRVTLRCSPRSGDLSVYWYQQSLDQGLQFLIQYYNGEERAKGNILERFSAQQFPDLHSELNLSSLELGDSALYFCASSEVLTDTQYFGPGTRLTVL.

The chain links TRBV5-1 to TRBJ2-7; 7 positions match TRBD2. The germline V gene has CDR1 SGHRS and CDR2 YFSETQ. Trimming cost V 4 bases and J 2 bases; bases outside gene matches: 6. The CDR3 runs 14 residues. This chain's CDR3 is CASSPWGGPYEQYF. The CDR3 nucleotides are TGCGCCAGCAGCCCTTGGGGGGGACCCTACGAGCAGTACTTC.